Here is one T cell receptor beta chain with its context. Its antigen is undetermined. Original processing notes: Because ImmunoSEQ provided only junction sequences with no quality scores, the filtering differed. TCRdb keeps only in-frame clones here, not all; method: immunoSEQ multiplex PCR. Clonal size and the V and J genes are those of that table, whereas D and trimming came from the DNA. The sample yields over a million clones, about 98.5% seen once. The CDR3 loop spans 12 amino acids. In germline, CDR1 is WNHNN, CDR2 SYGVQD (reference sequence). The ends lost 8 bases at V and 6 bases at J; junction bases unmatched: 5. The data belong to a study of shared clonotypes between healthy human individuals. Study outcomes and limitations: In having few donors, the study represented limited genetic and exposure-history diversity.

Sequenced sample: naive CD4+ T cells sorted from blood. Subset specified: CD45RA+ positively selected. This chain connects TRBV10-1 to TRBJ2-7; TRBD1 matches at 9 bases. This TCR was sampled from a man aged 25 to 40 in good health. CDR3 loop: CASGTGGPEQYF. The DNA for the CDR3 is TGCGCCAGCGGCACAGGGGGCCCCGAGCAGTACTTC.